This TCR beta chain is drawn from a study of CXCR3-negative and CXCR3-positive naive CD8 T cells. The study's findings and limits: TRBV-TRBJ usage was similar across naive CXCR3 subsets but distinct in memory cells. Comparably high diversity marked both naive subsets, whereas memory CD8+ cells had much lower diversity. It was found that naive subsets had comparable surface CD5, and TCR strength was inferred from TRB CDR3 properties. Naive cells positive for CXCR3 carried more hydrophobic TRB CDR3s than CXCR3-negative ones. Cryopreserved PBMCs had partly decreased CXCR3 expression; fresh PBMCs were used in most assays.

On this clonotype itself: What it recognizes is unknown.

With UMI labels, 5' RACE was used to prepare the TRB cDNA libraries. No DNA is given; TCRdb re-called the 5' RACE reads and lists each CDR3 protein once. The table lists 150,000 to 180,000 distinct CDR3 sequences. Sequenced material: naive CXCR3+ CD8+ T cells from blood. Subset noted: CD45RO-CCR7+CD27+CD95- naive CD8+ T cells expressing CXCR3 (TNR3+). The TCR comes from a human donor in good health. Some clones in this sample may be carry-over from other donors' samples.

CDR3 sequence: CASSSPSGPSYNEQFF. The chain couples TRBV28 to TRBJ2-1; TCRdb returns TRBD2, unconfirmable since there is no DNA. Germline CDR1 MDHEN, CDR2 SYDVKM. The CDR3 runs to 16 residues. The full variable domain, in which reference TRBV28 and TRBJ2-1 provide the parts outside the CDR3, is DVKVTQSSRYLVKRTGEKVFLECVQDMDHENMFWYRQDPGLGLRLIYFSYDVKMKEKGDIPEGYSVSREKKERFSLILESASTNQTSMYLCASSSPSGPSYNEQFFGPGTRLTVL.